This T cell receptor beta chain was recovered during a study of T cells after yellow fever vaccination. Study-wide points: The booster response re-showed most primary clones: around 96% CD4, about 89% CD8. It was the secondary response that reached its peak faster, day 5 versus 15, but it was weaker.

MiXCR, run by TCRdb on the 5' RACE reads, gives a single entry per CDR3 protein. In the table there are about 300,000 distinct CDR3 sequences, 6.5% to 8.5% of which are singletons. CDR3 length: 14 residues. Germline lookup yields CDR1 KGHSH and CDR2 LQKENI. The V gene lost 3 bases and the J gene lost 3 bases, with 11 bases spanning the gap. This clonotype was seen only a few times. Its target is unknown. The material was PBMCs, obtained more than 35 days after the first yellow fever vaccination. This TCR came from a young man who received the YFV17D yellow fever vaccine. The chain has TRBV18 and TRBJ1-1; maybe TRBD1 (5 bases). The CDR3 reads CASSPGHRDTEAFF. The CDR3 nucleotides read TGTGCCAGCTCACCCGGACATCGGGACACTGAAGCTTTCTTT.